This paragraph covers one TCR beta chain sequence. Its specificity is unknown. The sample originates from a study of cytomegalovirus exposure and HLA in healthy donors. Study-wide findings and caveats: In a later analysis, TCR beta V- and J-gene trimming showed a link to a missense DCLRE1C variant.

The PCR was carried out with 60 Vbeta primers and 13 Jbeta primers. Assay: immunoSEQ multiplex PCR; the TCRdb copy retains only in-frame clones and omits some. The sample shows roughly 57,000 clones, just under 85% of them seen only once. This CDR3 has 15 amino acids. Germline trimming cut 1 base from V and 8 bases from J; bases unmatched to any gene: 4. Germline V lookup: CDR1 SGHVS, CDR2 FQNEAQ. The sample taken for sequencing was PBMCs. The TCR comes from a man between 45 and 60 years old in good health and CMV-seronegative. This chain joins TRBV7-8 and TRBJ1-4, with 10 positions matching TRBD1. This CDR3 is CASSLGQGAIEKLFF. CDR3 in DNA: TGTGCCAGCAGCTTAGGACAGGGGGCGATCGAAAAACTGTTTTTT.